This TCR beta chain was identified in a study of blood T cell repertoires in COVID-19. Study information: Acute and convalescent COVID-19 specimens originated in the United States, Italy and Spain. The analysed material was cDNA or gDNA that came from T cells, B-cell-depleted T cells, or PBMCs.

Germline V gene lookup returns CDR1 SQVTM and CDR2 ANQGSEA. The CDR3 consists of 14 residues. V lost 3 bases to trimming and J lost 4 bases, with 12 bases between them. Original methodology: By means of reference gene primer amplification, nucleated cell counts were estimated. Clones were sequenced by immunoSEQ multiplex PCR, and TCRdb holds only the in-frame ones, with some missing. V and J calls and clone size are as listed in that table; D and trimming were resolved from the DNA. The sample includes some 30,000 clones, 84% seen only once; the top ten take about 9.8%. The chain uses TRBV29-1 and TRBJ1-4; unclear D gene. The specimen was peripheral blood. The receptor was isolated from a man older than 75 with active COVID-19. The CDR3 coding sequence is TGCAGCGTTGAGGAGGGCTCGGGTAATGAAAAACTGTTTTTT. Translation gives CSVEEGSGNEKLFF.